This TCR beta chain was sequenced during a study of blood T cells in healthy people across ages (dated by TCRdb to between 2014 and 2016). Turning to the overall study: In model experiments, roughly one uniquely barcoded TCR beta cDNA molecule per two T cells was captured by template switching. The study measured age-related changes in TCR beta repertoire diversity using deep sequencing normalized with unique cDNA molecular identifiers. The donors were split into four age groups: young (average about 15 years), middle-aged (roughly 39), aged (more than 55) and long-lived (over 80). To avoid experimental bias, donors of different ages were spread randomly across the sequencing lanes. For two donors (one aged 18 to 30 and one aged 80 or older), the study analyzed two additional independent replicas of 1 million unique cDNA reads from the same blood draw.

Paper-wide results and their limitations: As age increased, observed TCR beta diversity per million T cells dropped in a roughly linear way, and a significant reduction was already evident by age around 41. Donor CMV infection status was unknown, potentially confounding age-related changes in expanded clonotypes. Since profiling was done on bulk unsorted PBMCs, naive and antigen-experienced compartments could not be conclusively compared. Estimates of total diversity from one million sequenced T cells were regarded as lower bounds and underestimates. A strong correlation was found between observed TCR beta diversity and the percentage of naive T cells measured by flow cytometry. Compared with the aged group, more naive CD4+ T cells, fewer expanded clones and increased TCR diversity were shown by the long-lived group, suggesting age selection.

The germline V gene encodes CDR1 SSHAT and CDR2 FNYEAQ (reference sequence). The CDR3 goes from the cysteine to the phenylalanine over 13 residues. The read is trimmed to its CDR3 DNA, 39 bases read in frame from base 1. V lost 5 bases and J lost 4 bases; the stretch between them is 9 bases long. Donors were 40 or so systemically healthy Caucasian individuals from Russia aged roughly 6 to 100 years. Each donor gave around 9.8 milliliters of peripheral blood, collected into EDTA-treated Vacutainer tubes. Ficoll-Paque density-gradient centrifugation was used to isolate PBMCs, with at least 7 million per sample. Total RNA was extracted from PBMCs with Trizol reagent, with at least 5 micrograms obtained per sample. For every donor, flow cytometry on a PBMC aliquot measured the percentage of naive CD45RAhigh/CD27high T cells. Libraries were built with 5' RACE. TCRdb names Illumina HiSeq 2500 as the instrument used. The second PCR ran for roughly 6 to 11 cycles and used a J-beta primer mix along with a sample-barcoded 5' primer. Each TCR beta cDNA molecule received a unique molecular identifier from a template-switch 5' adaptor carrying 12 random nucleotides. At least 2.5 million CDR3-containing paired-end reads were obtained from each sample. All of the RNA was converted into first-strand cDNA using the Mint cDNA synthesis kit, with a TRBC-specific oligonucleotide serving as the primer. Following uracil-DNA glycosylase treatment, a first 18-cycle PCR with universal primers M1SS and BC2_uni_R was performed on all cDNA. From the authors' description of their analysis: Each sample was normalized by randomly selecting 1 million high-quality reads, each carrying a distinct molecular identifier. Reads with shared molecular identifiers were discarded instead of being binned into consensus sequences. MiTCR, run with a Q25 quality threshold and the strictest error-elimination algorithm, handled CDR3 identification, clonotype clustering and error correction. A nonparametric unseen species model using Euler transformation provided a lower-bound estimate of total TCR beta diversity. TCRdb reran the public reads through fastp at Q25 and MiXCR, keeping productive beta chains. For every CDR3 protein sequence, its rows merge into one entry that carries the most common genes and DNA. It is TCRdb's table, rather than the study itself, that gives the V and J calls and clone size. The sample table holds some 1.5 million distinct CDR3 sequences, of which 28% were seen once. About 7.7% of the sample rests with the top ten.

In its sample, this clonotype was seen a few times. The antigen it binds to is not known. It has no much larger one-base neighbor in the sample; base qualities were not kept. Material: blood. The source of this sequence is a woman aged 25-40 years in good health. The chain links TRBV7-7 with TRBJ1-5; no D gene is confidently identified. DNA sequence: TGTGCCAGCAGCAAGGACTTGAATCAGCCCCAGCATTTT. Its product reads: CASSKDLNQPQHF.